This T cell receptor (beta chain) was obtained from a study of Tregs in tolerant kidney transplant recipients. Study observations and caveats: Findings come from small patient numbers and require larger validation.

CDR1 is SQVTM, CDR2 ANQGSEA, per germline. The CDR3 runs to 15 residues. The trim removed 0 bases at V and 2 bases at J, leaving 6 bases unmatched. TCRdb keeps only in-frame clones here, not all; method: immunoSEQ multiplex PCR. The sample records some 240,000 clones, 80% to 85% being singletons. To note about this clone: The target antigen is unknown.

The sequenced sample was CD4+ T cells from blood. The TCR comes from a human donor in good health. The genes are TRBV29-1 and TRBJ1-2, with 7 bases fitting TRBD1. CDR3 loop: CSVEDLDRANYGYTF. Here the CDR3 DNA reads TGCAGCGTTGAAGATCTAGACAGGGCAAACTATGGCTACACCTTC.